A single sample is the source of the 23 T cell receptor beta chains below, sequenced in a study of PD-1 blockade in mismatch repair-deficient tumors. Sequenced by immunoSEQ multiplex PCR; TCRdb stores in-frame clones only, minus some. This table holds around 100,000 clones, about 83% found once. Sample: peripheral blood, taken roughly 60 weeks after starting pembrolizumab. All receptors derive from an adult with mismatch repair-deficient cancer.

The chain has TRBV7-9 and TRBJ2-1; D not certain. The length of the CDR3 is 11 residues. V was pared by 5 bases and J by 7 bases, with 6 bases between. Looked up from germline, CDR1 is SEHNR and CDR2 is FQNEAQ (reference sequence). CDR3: CASSGLNEQFF. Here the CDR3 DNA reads TGTGCCAGCAGCGGTCTAAATGAGCAGTTCTTC. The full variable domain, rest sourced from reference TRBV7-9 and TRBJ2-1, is DTGVSQNPRHKITKRGQNVTFRCDPISEHNRLYWYRQTLGQGPEFLTYFQNEAQLEKSRLLSDRFSAERPKGSFSTLEIQRTEQGDSAMYLCASSGLNEQFFGPGTRLTVL.

The DNA of the CDR3 is TGTGCCAGTAAAAGAGGAGAGGGGGCGATAGCCACTGAAGCTTTCTTT. It translates to CASKRGEGAIATEAFF. The chain joins TRBV19 to TRBJ1-1; 7 nucleotides line up with TRBD1. Per the germline V gene, CDR1 is LNHDA and CDR2 is SQIVND (reference sequence). The CDR3 consists of 16 residues. Losses at the gene ends were 7 bases for V and 4 bases for J; bases not matched to a gene: 15.

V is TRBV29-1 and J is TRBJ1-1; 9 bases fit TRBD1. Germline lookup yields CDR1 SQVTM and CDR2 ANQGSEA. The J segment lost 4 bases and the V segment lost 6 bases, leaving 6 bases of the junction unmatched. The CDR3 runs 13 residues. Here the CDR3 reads CSVQQGAFTEAFF. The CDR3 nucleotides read TGCAGCGTCCAACAGGGGGCATTCACTGAAGCTTTCTTT.

CDR3 bases: TGTGCCAGCTCTCCGCCCCCAGGGGGCGCGGGTCAGCCCCAGCATTTT. It specifies CASSPPPGGAGQPQHF. The chain has TRBV18 and TRBJ1-5, with 8 bases identical to TRBD1. The CDR3 is 16 amino acids. CDR1 and CDR2 (germline): KGHSH, LQKENI. After removal of 6 bases from V and 6 bases from J, the junction contained 13 bases not matched to a gene. Based on the CDR3 plus reference TRBV18 and TRBJ1-5, the full variable domain is NAGVMQNPRHLVRRRGQEARLRCSPMKGHSHVYWYRQLPEEGLKFMVYLQKENIIDESGMPKERFSAEFPKEGPSILRIQQVVRGDSAAYFCASSPPPGGAGQPQHFGDGTRLSIL.

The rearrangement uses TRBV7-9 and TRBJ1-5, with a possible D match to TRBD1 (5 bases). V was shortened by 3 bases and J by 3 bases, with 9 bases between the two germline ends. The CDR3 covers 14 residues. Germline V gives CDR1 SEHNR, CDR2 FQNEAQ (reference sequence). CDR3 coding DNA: TGTGCCAGCAGCTTTACAGGAATCAATCAGCCCCAGCATTTT. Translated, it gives CASSFTGINQPQHF. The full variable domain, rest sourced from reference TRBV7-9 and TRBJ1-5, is DTGVSQNPRHKITKRGQNVTFRCDPISEHNRLYWYRQTLGQGPEFLTYFQNEAQLEKSRLLSDRFSAERPKGSFSTLEIQRTEQGDSAMYLCASSFTGINQPQHFGDGTRLSIL.

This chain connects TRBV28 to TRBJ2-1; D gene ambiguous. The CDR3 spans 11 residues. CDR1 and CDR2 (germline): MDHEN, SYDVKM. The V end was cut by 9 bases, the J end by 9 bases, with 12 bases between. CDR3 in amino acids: CASGSAVEQFF. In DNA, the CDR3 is TGTGCCAGTGGAAGCGCGGTTGAGCAGTTCTTC.

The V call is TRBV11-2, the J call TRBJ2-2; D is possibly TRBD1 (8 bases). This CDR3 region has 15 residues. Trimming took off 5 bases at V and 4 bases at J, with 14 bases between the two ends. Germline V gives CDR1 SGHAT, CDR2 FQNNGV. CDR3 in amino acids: CASSPNRGGTGELFF. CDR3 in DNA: TGTGCCAGCAGCCCTAACAGGGGGGGCACCGGGGAGCTGTTTTTT.

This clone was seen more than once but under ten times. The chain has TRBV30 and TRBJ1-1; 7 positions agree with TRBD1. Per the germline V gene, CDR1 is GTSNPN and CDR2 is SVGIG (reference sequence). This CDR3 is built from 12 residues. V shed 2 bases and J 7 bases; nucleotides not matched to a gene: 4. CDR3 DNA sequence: TGTGCCTGGAGTACTGGGGACAGTGAAGCTTTCTTT. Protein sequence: CAWSTGDSEAFF.

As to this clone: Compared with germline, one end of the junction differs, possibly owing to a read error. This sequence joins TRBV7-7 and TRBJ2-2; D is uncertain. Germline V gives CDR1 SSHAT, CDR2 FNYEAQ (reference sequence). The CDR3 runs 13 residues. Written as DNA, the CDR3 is TGTGCTAGCAGCTTTTGGGGCACCGGGGAGCTGTTTTTT. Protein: CASSFWGTGELFF.

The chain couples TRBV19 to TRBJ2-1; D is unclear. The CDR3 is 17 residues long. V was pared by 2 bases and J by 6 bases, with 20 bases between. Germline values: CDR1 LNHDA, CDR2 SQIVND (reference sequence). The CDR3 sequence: CASSIHGPRSIPNEQFF. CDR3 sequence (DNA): TGTGCCAGTAGTATACATGGCCCTCGGTCAATCCCCAATGAGCAGTTCTTC.

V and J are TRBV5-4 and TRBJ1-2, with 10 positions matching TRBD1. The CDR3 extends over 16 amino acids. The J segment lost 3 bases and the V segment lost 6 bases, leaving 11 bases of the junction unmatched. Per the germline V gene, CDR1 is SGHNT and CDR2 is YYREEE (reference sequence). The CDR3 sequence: CASIKRGDRGYYGYTF. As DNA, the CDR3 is TGTGCCAGCATCAAAAGAGGGGACAGGGGTTACTATGGCTACACCTTC.

The CDR3 sequence: CAWSVNGGGLFF. In nucleotides, the CDR3 is TGTGCCTGGAGTGTAAATGGAGGAGGACTGTTTTTT. The rearrangement links TRBV30 to TRBJ1-4, with D hard to call. Deletions cut 0 bases from V and 13 bases from J, with 12 bases between. From germline, CDR1 is GTSNPN and CDR2 SVGIG (reference sequence). The CDR3 totals 12 residues.

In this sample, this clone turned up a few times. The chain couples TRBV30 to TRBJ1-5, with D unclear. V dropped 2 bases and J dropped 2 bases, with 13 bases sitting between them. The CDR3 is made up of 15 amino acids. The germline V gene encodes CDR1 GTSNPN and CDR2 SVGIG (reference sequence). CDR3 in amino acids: CAWSLDFGGNQPQHF. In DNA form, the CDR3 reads TGTGCCTGGAGTCTTGACTTCGGGGGCAATCAGCCCCAGCATTTT. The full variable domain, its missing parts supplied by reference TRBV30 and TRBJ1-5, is SQTIHQWPATLVQPVGSPLSLECTVEGTSNPNLYWYRQAAGRGLQLLFYSVGIGQISSEVPQNLSASRPQDRQFILSSKKLLLSDSGFYLCAWSLDFGGNQPQHFGDGTRLSIL.

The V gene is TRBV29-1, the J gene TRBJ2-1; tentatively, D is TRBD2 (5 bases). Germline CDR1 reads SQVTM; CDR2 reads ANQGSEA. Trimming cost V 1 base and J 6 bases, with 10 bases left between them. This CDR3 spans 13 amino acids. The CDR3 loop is CSVEVRSGNEQFF. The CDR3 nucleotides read TGCAGCGTTGAAGTAAGGAGCGGCAATGAGCAGTTCTTC.

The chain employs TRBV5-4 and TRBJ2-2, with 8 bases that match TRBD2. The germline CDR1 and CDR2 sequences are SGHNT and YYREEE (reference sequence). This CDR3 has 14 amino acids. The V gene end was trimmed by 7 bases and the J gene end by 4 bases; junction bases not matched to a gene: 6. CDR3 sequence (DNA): TGTGCCAGCGCGCGGGAGGCCGGCACCGGGGAGCTGTTTTTT. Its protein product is CASAREAGTGELFF.

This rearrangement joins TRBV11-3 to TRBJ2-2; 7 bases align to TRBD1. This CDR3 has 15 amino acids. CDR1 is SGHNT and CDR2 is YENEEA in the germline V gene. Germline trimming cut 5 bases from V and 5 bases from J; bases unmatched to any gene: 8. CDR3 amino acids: CASSPRQGWTGELFF. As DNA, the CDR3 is TGTGCCAGCAGCCCCCGACAGGGCTGGACCGGGGAGCTGTTTTTT. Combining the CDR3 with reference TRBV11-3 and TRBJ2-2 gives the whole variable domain EAGVVQSPRYKIIEKKQPVAFWCNPISGHNTLYWYLQNLGQGPELLIRYENEEAVDDSQLPKDRFSAERLKGVDSTLKIQPAELGDSAVYLCASSPRQGWTGELFFGEGSRLTVL.

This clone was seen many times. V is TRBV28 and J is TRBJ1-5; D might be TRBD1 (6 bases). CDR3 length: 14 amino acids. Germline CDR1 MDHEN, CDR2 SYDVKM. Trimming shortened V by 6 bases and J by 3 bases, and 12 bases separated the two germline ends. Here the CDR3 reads CASSLTGFNQPQHF. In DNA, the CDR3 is TGTGCCAGCAGCCTTACAGGGTTCAATCAGCCCCAGCATTTT.

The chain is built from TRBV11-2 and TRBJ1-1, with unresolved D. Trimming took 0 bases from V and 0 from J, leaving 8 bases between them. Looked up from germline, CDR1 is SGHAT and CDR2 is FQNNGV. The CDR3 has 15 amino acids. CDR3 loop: CASSLDGGVNTEAFF. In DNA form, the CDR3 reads TGTGCCAGCAGCTTAGATGGTGGGGTGAACACTGAAGCTTTCTTT.

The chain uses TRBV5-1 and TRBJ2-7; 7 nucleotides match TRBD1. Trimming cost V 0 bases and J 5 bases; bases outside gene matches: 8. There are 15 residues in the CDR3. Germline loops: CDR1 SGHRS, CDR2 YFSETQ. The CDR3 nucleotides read TGCGCCAGCAGCTTGGATCGGGCAGGGGGACACGAGCAGTACTTC. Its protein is CASSLDRAGGHEQYF.

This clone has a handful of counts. This CDR3 reads CASSLAPNQPQHF. The CDR3, as DNA: TGCGCCAGCAGCTTGGCTCCCAATCAGCCCCAGCATTTT. The chain couples TRBV5-1 to TRBJ1-5; unclear D gene. CDR1 and CDR2 from the germline V gene are SGHRS and YFSETQ. The V end lost 0 bases, the J end lost 3 bases, and 4 bases lay between the germline ends. The CDR3 has 13 residues.

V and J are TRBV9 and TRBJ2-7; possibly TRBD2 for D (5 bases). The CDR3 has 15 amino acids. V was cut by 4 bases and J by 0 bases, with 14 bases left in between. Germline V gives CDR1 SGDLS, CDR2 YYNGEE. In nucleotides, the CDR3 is TGTGCCAGCAGCTCGGAAGGAGGCCTCTCCTACGAGCAGTACTTC. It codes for CASSSEGGLSYEQYF.

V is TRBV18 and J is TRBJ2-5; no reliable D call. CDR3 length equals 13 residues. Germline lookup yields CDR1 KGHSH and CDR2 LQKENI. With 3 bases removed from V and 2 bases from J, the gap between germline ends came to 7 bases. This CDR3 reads CASSPSEQETQYF. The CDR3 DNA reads TGTGCCAGCTCACCGTCAGAGCAAGAGACCCAGTACTTC. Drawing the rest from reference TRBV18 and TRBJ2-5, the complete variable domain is NAGVMQNPRHLVRRRGQEARLRCSPMKGHSHVYWYRQLPEEGLKFMVYLQKENIIDESGMPKERFSAEFPKEGPSILRIQQVVRGDSAAYFCASSPSEQETQYFGPGTRLLVL.

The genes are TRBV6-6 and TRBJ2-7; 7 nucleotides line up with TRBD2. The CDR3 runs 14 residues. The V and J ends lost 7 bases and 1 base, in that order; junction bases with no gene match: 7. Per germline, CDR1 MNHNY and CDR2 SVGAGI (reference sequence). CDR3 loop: CASNRLATSYEQYF. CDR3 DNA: TGTGCCAGCAACCGACTAGCTACTTCCTACGAGCAGTACTTC.